These T cell receptor beta chains were read from a single sample in a study of T cell responses to AZD1222 COVID-19 vaccine. Profiled with immunoSEQ multiplex PCR; TCRdb holds only in-frame clones, not every one. The table includes 150,000 to 200,000 clones, around 93% detected once. Sequenced material: peripheral blood, taken on day 0 of AZD1222 vaccination. The source of these receptors is an adult in good health. Each CDR3 is given with its conserved first and last residue. Fields, in order: J gene, D gene, V gene, CDR3 protein, CDR3 DNA. D genes are given only for firm matches.

J: TRBJ1-2
D: NA
V: TRBV27
CDR3: CASSFGERYGYTF
DNA: TGTGCCAGCAGTTTCGGGGAGCGCTATGGCTACACCTTC

J: TRBJ2-2
D: TRBD1
V: TRBV30
CDR3: CAGMTGRRTTGELFF
DNA: TGTGCCGGGATGACAGGGCGGCGAACCACCGGGGAGCTGTTTTTT

J: TRBJ2-1
D: TRBD1
V: TRBV9
CDR3: CASSGQGVGYNEQFF
DNA: TGTGCCAGCAGCGGACAGGGAGTTGGCTACAATGAGCAGTTCTTC

J: TRBJ2-1
D: TRBD2
V: TRBV7-3
CDR3: CASSPWTSGRTYNEQFF
DNA: TGTGCCAGCAGCCCCTGGACTAGCGGGAGGACCTACAATGAGCAGTTCTTC

J: TRBJ2-1
D: TRBD2
V: TRBV9
CDR3: CASSLQALAGVYEQFF
DNA: TGTGCCAGCAGCCTACAAGCCCTAGCGGGAGTGTATGAGCAGTTCTTC

J: TRBJ2-1
D: NA
V: TRBV3-1/TRBV3-2
CDR3: CASSPLAGEQFF
DNA: TGTGCCAGCAGCCCCTTGGCGGGGGAGCAGTTCTTC

J: TRBJ1-1
D: NA
V: TRBV19
CDR3: CASSLVGRVYEAFF
DNA: TGTGCCAGTAGCCTAGTAGGGAGGGTTTATGAAGCTTTCTTT

J: TRBJ2-5
D: NA
V: TRBV9
CDR3: CASSVVGGRRETQYF
DNA: TGTGCCAGCAGCGTAGTCGGGGGGCGCAGGGAGACCCAGTACTTC

J: TRBJ1-5
D: NA
V: TRBV5-6
CDR3: CASSYTGNQPQHF
DNA: TGTGCCAGCAGCTATACCGGGAATCAGCCCCAGCATTTT

J: TRBJ1-6
D: TRBD1
V: TRBV6-2/TRBV6-3
CDR3: CASSSGQPLSPLHF
DNA: TGTGCCAGCAGTTCGGGACAGCCCCTTTCACCCCTCCACTTT

J: TRBJ2-1
D: NA
V: TRBV19
CDR3: CASSIGTPYNEQFF
DNA: TGTGCCAGTAGTATAGGGACACCGTACAATGAGCAGTTCTTC

J: TRBJ2-1
D: TRBD2
V: TRBV3-1/TRBV3-2
CDR3: CASSQDGLAGVPSHEQFF
DNA: TGTGCCAGCAGCCAAGACGGACTAGCGGGAGTCCCCTCCCATGAGCAGTTCTTC